This passage covers 27 T cell receptor beta chains from one sample sequenced in a study of cytomegalovirus exposure and HLA in healthy donors. PCR amplification relied on 60 Vbeta primers (plus 13 Jbeta primers). Assay used: immunoSEQ multiplex PCR; TCRdb lists only in-frame clones, some missing. This table holds 150,000 to 200,000 clones, roughly four fifths found once. Sequencing input: PBMCs. The receptor source for this set is a man aged 25-45 years in good health and CMV-seronegative.

This clone has a single count. The chain combines TRBV29-1 with TRBJ2-7; 9 bases map to TRBD1. The germline V gene has CDR1 SQVTM and CDR2 ANQGSEA. V lost 6 bases and J lost 5; bases outside the gene matches: 8. There are 13 residues in the CDR3. This chain's CDR3 is CSVVRQGGNEQYF. The CDR3 DNA is TGCAGCGTAGTTCGACAGGGGGGAAACGAGCAGTACTTC.

The table lists this clone with a few counts. The chain carries TRBV9 and TRBJ2-7, with a tentative D call TRBD1 (5 bases). The germline gives CDR1 SGDLS, CDR2 YYNGEE. The CDR3 is 14 amino acids. Trimming removed 2 bases from V and 5 bases from J, with 14 bases in between. This chain's CDR3 is CASSVDVGVDEQYF. CDR3 sequence (DNA): TGTGCCAGCAGCGTGGACGTAGGGGTAGACGAGCAGTACTTC.

Only a few counts were recorded for this clone. The chain carries TRBV15 and TRBJ2-6; 8 bases fit TRBD2. Germline values: CDR1 LNHNV, CDR2 YYDKDF (reference sequence). V dropped 0 bases and J dropped 2; count of bases not matched to a gene: 9. The CDR3 has 19 residues. The CDR3 loop is CATSRDGDSGVAGANVLTF. The CDR3 region has the DNA TGTGCCACCAGCAGAGATGGGGATAGCGGGGTAGCTGGGGCCAACGTCCTGACTTTC.

V usage is TRBV2 and J usage is TRBJ1-1; D possibly corresponds to TRBD1 (6 bases). This CDR3 is built from 15 residues. The V and J ends lost 7 bases and 1 base respectively, with 16 bases between them. Germline V gene sequence: CDR1 SNHLY, CDR2 FYNNEI. The CDR3 DNA reads TGTGCCAGCAATAGCCCCGGGGGGCCGAACACTGAAGCTTTCTTT. The encoded protein is CASNSPGGPNTEAFF.

The rearrangement joins TRBV7-9 to TRBJ2-7; D remains ambiguous. V shed 4 bases and J shed 3 bases, with 13 bases lying between them. Germline V CDR1 and CDR2: SEHNR, FQNEAQ (reference sequence). The CDR3 sequence is 14 residues long. CDR3 DNA sequence: TGTGCCAGCAGCTCCTTGGCCACAGACTACGAGCAGTACTTC. This sequence encodes CASSSLATDYEQYF.

This sequence joins TRBV5-1 and TRBJ2-7, with TRBD1 identical over 7 bases. There are 15 residues in the CDR3. CDR1 is SGHRS and CDR2 is YFSETQ in the germline V gene. V was clipped by 1 base and J by 1 base; unmatched bases: 5. The CDR3 nucleotides read TGCGCCAGCAGCTTGATGGCAGGGGGATCCTACGAGCAGTACTTC. Protein product: CASSLMAGGSYEQYF.

CDR3 protein: CASSQNFGAGDEQYF. The CDR3 nucleotides are TGTGCCAGCAGCCAAAATTTTGGGGCGGGGGACGAGCAGTACTTC. This chain uses TRBV14 with TRBJ2-7; 7 nucleotides align to TRBD2. The CDR3 runs to 15 residues. After removal of 2 bases from V and 5 bases from J, the junction contained 9 bases not matched to a gene. Germline V gene lookup returns CDR1 SGHDN and CDR2 FVKESK.

The CDR3 bases are TGTGCCAGCAGTTTCGGGGGACTAGCGGAAACCTACGAGCAGTACTTC. This gives the protein CASSFGGLAETYEQYF. The rearrangement uses TRBV27 and TRBJ2-7; TRBD2 aligns across 11 bases. The germline V gene encodes CDR1 MNHEY and CDR2 SMNVEV (reference sequence). This CDR3 region has 16 residues. Trimming at V came to 3 bases and at J to 2 bases, leaving 6 bases not matched to a gene.

This clone was recorded a few times. CDR3 DNA sequence: TGTGCCAGCAGCTCCGGGGATGGAGGGAACACTGAAGCTTTCTTT. It yields the protein CASSSGDGGNTEAFF. The chain couples TRBV7-6 to TRBJ1-1; D not certain. V was pared by 4 bases and J by 1 base, with 13 bases between. There are 15 residues in the CDR3. Germline loops: CDR1 SGHVS, CDR2 FNYEAQ.

This clone was seen a single time. V usage is TRBV19 and J usage is TRBJ2-1; TRBD1 is a possible D gene (7 bases). CDR1 and CDR2 (germline): LNHDA, SQIVND (reference sequence). V dropped 5 bases and J dropped 3 bases, with 20 bases sitting between them. CDR3 size: 17 residues. The CDR3 here is CASSPPISGGFYNEQFF. CDR3 coding DNA: TGTGCCAGTAGTCCCCCCATATCAGGGGGGTTCTACAATGAGCAGTTCTTC.

The chain employs TRBV6-5 and TRBJ2-7; D might be TRBD1 (5 bases). Germline CDR1 and CDR2: MNHEY and SVGAGI. The V and J ends lost 6 bases and 9 bases respectively, with 18 bases between them. The CDR3 is 13 residues long. Here the CDR3 DNA reads TGTGCCAGCAGGACGACAGAAAAGGGTGGGCAGTACTTC. Translated: CASRTTEKGGQYF.

CDR3 sequence reads: CASSILDRAGAQYF. DNA for the CDR3: TGTGCCAGTAGTATACTAGACAGGGCAGGTGCGCAGTATTTT. V and J are TRBV19 and TRBJ2-3; 7 bases agree with TRBD1. V was clipped by 2 bases and J by 10 bases; unmatched bases: 9. Germline V gives CDR1 LNHDA, CDR2 SQIVND (reference sequence). The length of the CDR3 is 14 residues.

This chain joins TRBV30 and TRBJ2-5; 8 bases match TRBD2. Trimming cost V 0 bases and J 1 base; bases outside gene matches: 7. The CDR3 extends over 16 amino acids. Germline V CDR1 and CDR2: GTSNPN, SVGIG (reference sequence). CDR3 residues: CAWSVPTSGFQETQYF. DNA for the CDR3: TGTGCCTGGAGTGTACCCACTAGCGGATTCCAAGAGACCCAGTACTTC. Complete variable domain (other parts from reference TRBV30 and TRBJ2-5): SQTIHQWPATLVQPVGSPLSLECTVEGTSNPNLYWYRQAAGRGLQLLFYSVGIGQISSEVPQNLSASRPQDRQFILSSKKLLLSDSGFYLCAWSVPTSGFQETQYFGPGTRLLVL.

This clone showed up just once. The chain is built from TRBV10-3 and TRBJ1-3; perhaps TRBD1 as D (6 bases). Germline CDR1 reads ENHRY; CDR2 reads SYGVKD. Deletions cut 6 bases from V and 1 base from J, with 10 bases between. This CDR3 spans 14 amino acids. CDR3 DNA sequence: TGTGCCATCAGCCCAACAGGGTCTGGAAACACCATATATTTT. It yields the protein CAISPTGSGNTIYF.

The chain recombines TRBV4-1 with TRBJ1-2; D is perhaps TRBD1 (6 bases). V shed 1 base and J shed 7 bases, with 13 bases lying between them. Per the germline V gene, CDR1 is MGHRA and CDR2 is YSYEKL. The CDR3 contains 14 residues. In DNA, the CDR3 is TGCGCCAGCAGCCAAGTGGCAGGGGCGGGTGGCTACACCTTC. Translating it yields CASSQVAGAGGYTF.

The table lists this clone with a few counts. V gene TRBV5-1 combines with J gene TRBJ2-2; possible D gene TRBD1, 5 bases. The CDR3 covers 15 residues. Germline values: CDR1 SGHRS, CDR2 YFSETQ. Trimming removed 1 base at V and 3 bases at J, with 10 bases between. The CDR3 protein is CASSLYQQDTGELFF. For the CDR3, the DNA is TGCGCCAGCAGCTTGTATCAACAGGACACCGGGGAGCTGTTTTTT.

The chain has TRBV11-2 and TRBJ2-5, with TRBD2 matching over 8 bases. The germline V gene encodes CDR1 SGHAT and CDR2 FQNNGV. The CDR3 has 14 amino acids. The V and J ends lost 1 base and 5 bases, in that order; junction bases with no gene match: 3. This CDR3 is CASSLAGGRETQYF. In nucleotides, the CDR3 is TGTGCCAGCAGCTTAGCGGGAGGGCGGGAGACCCAGTACTTC.

V is TRBV28 and J is TRBJ2-7, with 7 positions matching TRBD1. The V gene end was trimmed by 6 bases and the J gene end by 2 bases; junction bases not matched to a gene: 4. Germline CDR1 and CDR2: MDHEN and SYDVKM. The CDR3 runs 13 residues. The CDR3, as DNA: TGTGCCAGCAGACCTGGACAGGCCTACGAGCAGTACTTC. Amino acid sequence: CASRPGQAYEQYF. Supplemented by reference TRBV28 and TRBJ2-7, the full variable domain reads DVKVTQSSRYLVKRTGEKVFLECVQDMDHENMFWYRQDPGLGLRLIYFSYDVKMKEKGDIPEGYSVSREKKERFSLILESASTNQTSMYLCASRPGQAYEQYFGPGTRLTVT.

The genes are TRBV5-6 and TRBJ1-4; 12 bases are shared with TRBD1. V lost 3 bases, J lost 8 bases, and 2 bases stayed unmatched. The CDR3 loop spans 14 amino acids. CDR1 is SGHDT and CDR2 is YYEEEE in the germline V gene. This CDR3 is CASSWDRGHEKLFF. Here the CDR3 DNA reads TGTGCCAGCAGCTGGGACAGGGGGCACGAAAAACTGTTTTTT.

The gene calls are TRBV25-1 and TRBJ2-7; no definite D call. V dropped 1 base and J dropped 2 bases, with 9 bases sitting between them. CDR3 length equals 14 residues. Looked up from germline, CDR1 is MGHDK and CDR2 is SYGVNS. For the CDR3, the DNA is TGTGCCAGCAGTGAATTAGGTAGCACCTACGAGCAGTACTTC. The encoded protein is CASSELGSTYEQYF.

About this clone: Other DNA sequences within the sample encode an identical CDR3. The V gene is TRBV11-2, the J gene TRBJ1-2, with D uncertain. CDR3 length: 12 residues. V lost 1 base and J lost 8, with 8 bases in between. Looked up from germline, CDR1 is SGHAT and CDR2 is FQNNGV. The CDR3 protein is CASSLGAGGYTF. CDR3 DNA: TGTGCCAGCAGCTTAGGGGCGGGCGGCTACACCTTC.

The chain has TRBV7-6 and TRBJ2-3, with TRBD2 identical over 7 bases. CDR1 and CDR2 from the germline V gene are SGHVS and FNYEAQ. The CDR3 loop spans 18 amino acids. V gave up 4 bases and J gave up 0 bases; unmatched junction bases: 13. CDR3 coding DNA: TGTGCCAGCAGCTACCCCTTTTGGGAGGGGACTAGCACAGATACGCAGTATTTT. Protein: CASSYPFWEGTSTDTQYF.

The chain uses TRBV29-1 and TRBJ2-5; 9 nucleotides agree with TRBD1. V dropped 7 bases and J dropped 4; count of bases not matched to a gene: 4. The CDR3 sequence is 12 residues long. Germline V gene sequence: CDR1 SQVTM, CDR2 ANQGSEA. DNA of the CDR3: TGCAGCGCCACAGGGGGCGCAGAGACCCAGTACTTC. This sequence encodes CSATGGAETQYF.

The chain employs TRBV19 and TRBJ2-4, with TRBD2 matching 7 bases. V was clipped by 10 bases and J by 2 bases; unmatched bases: 14. In germline, CDR1 is LNHDA, CDR2 SQIVND (reference sequence). The CDR3 is 16 residues long. DNA of the CDR3: TGTGCCACCCACCTCCCGGGGGGACTAACCAAAAACATTCAGTACTTC. Its translation: CATHLPGGLTKNIQYF.

V is TRBV6-5 and J is TRBJ2-3; 8 bases line up with TRBD1. The V segment lost 2 bases and the J segment 2 bases; nucleotides outside the gene matches: 6. Germline CDR1 and CDR2: MNHEY and SVGAGI. The CDR3 runs 16 residues. The CDR3: CASSYTQGAFTDTQYF. Written as DNA, the CDR3 is TGTGCCAGCAGTTACACCCAGGGGGCTTTCACAGATACGCAGTATTTT.

The V and J genes are TRBV29-1 and TRBJ2-1, with 10 bases lining up with TRBD2. The length of the CDR3 is 16 residues. Trimming at V came to 1 base and at J to 3 bases, leaving 6 bases not matched to a gene. Germline assignment: CDR1 SQVTM and CDR2 ANQGSEA. CDR3 sequence (DNA): TGCAGCGTTGAAGGGCAGGCTAGCGGGAGCTACAATGAGCAGTTCTTC. Its translation: CSVEGQASGSYNEQFF.

V usage is TRBV30 and J usage is TRBJ1-2; D call uncertain. Per germline, CDR1 GTSNPN and CDR2 SVGIG (reference sequence). CDR3 length: 13 residues. Trimming shortened V by 5 bases and J by 4 bases, and 14 bases separated the two germline ends. The CDR3 region is CAWYQGSGYGYTF. Written as DNA, the CDR3 is TGTGCCTGGTATCAAGGGAGCGGCTATGGCTACACCTTC.